These 4 T cell receptor beta chains share one sample of origin, sequenced in a study of OX40 agonist ivuxolimab in advanced cancers. The protocol was immunoSEQ multiplex PCR, while the TCRdb copy is restricted to in-frame clones and leaves out a portion. Of over 75,000 clones in the sample, 87% are singletons; the top ten hold roughly 4.5%. Sequencing was performed on CD4+ or CD8+ T cells sorted from blood, taken in a trial of the OX40 agonist ivuxolimab. The origin of the receptors is an adult with an advanced solid tumor such as melanoma, head and neck, liver or kidney cancer.

The chain recombines TRBV4-1 with TRBJ1-2; possibly TRBD1 for D (6 bases). The CDR3 totals 15 residues. Germline V gives CDR1 MGHRA, CDR2 YSYEKL. Trimming cost V 3 bases and J 2 bases, with 13 bases left between them. The CDR3 DNA reads as TGCGCCAGCAGCCAGCCCGTTACAGGGAACTATGGCTACACCTTC. Translated: CASSQPVTGNYGYTF.

With respect to this clone: Other nucleotide sequences in the sample specify the same CDR3. The rearrangement links TRBV27 to TRBJ2-7, with 11 bases aligning to TRBD2. CDR1 is MNHEY, CDR2 SMNVEV, per germline (reference sequence). The CDR3 length is 15 residues. Losses at the gene ends were 6 bases for V and 0 bases for J; bases not matched to a gene: 4. DNA of the CDR3: TGTGCCAGCAGACGGCTAGCGGGAGGCTCCTACGAGCAGTACTTC. This codes for CASRRLAGGSYEQYF.

This rearrangement joins TRBV6-5 to TRBJ1-1; D may be TRBD1 (5 bases). CDR1 is MNHEY and CDR2 is SVGAGI in the germline V gene. The CDR3 has 12 residues. Trimming cost V 5 bases and J 7 bases, with 11 bases left between them. CDR3 region: CASSPPDSEAFF. CDR3 nucleotides: TGTGCCAGCAGTCCCCCCGACAGTGAAGCTTTCTTT.

The rearrangement joins TRBV2 to TRBJ2-5; a weak D match, TRBD2 (7 bases). CDR3 size: 14 residues. Germline assignment: CDR1 SNHLY and CDR2 FYNNEI. Trimming took off 8 bases at V and 0 bases at J, with 13 bases between the two ends. CDR3 sequence: CASSGGPYQETQYF. CDR3 coding DNA: TGTGCCAGCTCCGGGGGGCCGTACCAAGAGACCCAGTACTTC.